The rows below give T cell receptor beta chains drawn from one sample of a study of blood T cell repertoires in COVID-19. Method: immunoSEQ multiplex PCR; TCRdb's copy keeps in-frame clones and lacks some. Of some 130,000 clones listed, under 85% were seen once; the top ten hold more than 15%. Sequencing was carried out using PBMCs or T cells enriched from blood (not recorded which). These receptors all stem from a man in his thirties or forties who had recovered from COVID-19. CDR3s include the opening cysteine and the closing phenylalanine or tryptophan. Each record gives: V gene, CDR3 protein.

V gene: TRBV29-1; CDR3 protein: CSVDGLAGVGTDTQYF
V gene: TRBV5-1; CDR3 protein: CASSPTPGGSAEAFF
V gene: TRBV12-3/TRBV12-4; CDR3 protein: CASGTGSNQPQHF
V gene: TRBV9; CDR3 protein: CASSVEAGTSGRSYNEQFF
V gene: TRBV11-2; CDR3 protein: CASSITDRGFTEAFF
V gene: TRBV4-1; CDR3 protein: CASSQDMNTEAFF
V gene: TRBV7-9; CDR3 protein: CASSTGQGRFSGNTIYF
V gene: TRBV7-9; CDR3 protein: CASSGTGGYSYNEQFF
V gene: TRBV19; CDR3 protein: CASSIVEGAEAFF
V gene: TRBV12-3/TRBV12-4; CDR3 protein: CASSFLRYGYTF
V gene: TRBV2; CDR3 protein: CASNTGMREPQHF
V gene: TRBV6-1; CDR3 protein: CASSDSHRDDYNEQFF
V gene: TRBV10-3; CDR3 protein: CAVWQGADNQPQHF
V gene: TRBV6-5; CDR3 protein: CASSYSAGGPDEQFF
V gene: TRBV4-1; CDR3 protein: CASSQWAGATDTQYF
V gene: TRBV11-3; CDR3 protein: CASSLVGGGEQFF
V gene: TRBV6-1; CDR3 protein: CASSESTEAFF
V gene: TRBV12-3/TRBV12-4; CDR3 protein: CASSSRNEQFF
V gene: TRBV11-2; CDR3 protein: CASSPDWNTEAFF
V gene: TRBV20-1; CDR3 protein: CSASAGSSYNEQFF
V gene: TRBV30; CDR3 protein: CAWSLSGTDTGELFF
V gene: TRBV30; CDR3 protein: CAWSVGQGKTQYF
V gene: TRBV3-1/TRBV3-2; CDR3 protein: CASSQSGTGGPDTQYF
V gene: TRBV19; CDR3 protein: CASSIRDINQPQHF
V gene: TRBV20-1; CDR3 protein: CSAKTPGAFF
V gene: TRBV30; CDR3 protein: CAWSQRGSPLHF
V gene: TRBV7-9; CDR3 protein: CASSLPTGRQTTGQETQYF
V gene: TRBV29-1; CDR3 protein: CSVEGQGGELFF
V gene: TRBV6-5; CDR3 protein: CASSYPGELNQPQHF